This T cell receptor (beta chain) is from a study of CD8 T cells in Susac syndrome. An input of roughly 0.5 to 1 ug of RNA was subjected to reverse transcription using random hexamers. The CDR3 of TCR beta was amplified by immunoSEQ multiplex PCR across 54 Vbeta and 13 Jbeta. One entry per CDR3 protein, called by TCRdb with MiXCR from the immunoSEQ multiplex PCR reads. Of about 430,000 distinct CDR3 sequences listed, 85% are singletons. TEMRA cells were FACS-enriched and CD8+ and CD4+ T cells negatively isolated. The V gene lost 2 bases and the J gene lost 2 bases, with 7 bases spanning the gap. CDR3 length: 14 residues. Germline assignment: CDR1 MNHEY and CDR2 SMNVEV (reference sequence).

Sequenced material: CD8+ T cells from PBMCs. The sequence derives from a human donor with multiple sclerosis. The chain has TRBV27 and TRBJ2-1; no definite D call. The CDR3 DNA follows: TGTGCCAGCAGTTTAGGCACTCCCTACAATGAGCAGTTCTTC. Translation gives CASSLGTPYNEQFF.